This TCR beta chain is drawn from a study of shared clonotypes between healthy human individuals. Points from the study as a whole: Clonotypes not shared had lower generation probabilities than those common to all four donors.

Measured with immunoSEQ multiplex PCR; TCRdb has only the in-frame clones, and not every one. The sample shows 950,000 to 1,300,000 clones, about 80% of them seen only once. The CDR3 is made up of 14 amino acids. Turning to this clone: No antigen is known for it.

The sequence derives from a man younger than 35 in good health. Sequencing was carried out using memory CD4+ T cells sorted from blood. Subset of the sample: CD45RA-negative fraction. The genes are TRBV21-1 and TRBJ2-7; the table's D call, TRBD2, was not checked against the DNA. TRBV21-1 has pseudogene status. The CDR3 bases are TGTGCCAGGTATCTAGCGGGGCGGTCCTACGAGCAGTACTTC. This encodes CARYLAGRSYEQYF.